This T cell receptor (beta chain) comes out of a study of memory CD4+ T cells and cytomegalovirus serostatus (dated by TCRdb to between 2018 and 2021). About the investigation overall: A total of around 35 healthy Belgian adults, of whom 9 were CMV seropositive and approximately 24 were CMV seronegative, were included in the cohort. The study sequenced CD4+ memory TCRbeta repertoires of a Belgian cohort with known cytomegalovirus serostatus to replicate a published TCR-based CMV serostatus classifier. The full study reports these points: On the Belgian cohort, the classifier based on the original framework reached a median bootstrapped AUC of nearly 0.96, with a 95% CI of 0.76-1.00. Only CD4+CD45RO+ memory cells were sequenced, unlike the original study, which covered naive and memory CD4+ and CD8+ populations. For predicting CMV serostatus, the median bootstrapped AUC was about 0.95 using the original framework and 0.91 using a US-trained random forest. The results were interpreted as suggesting that the CMV-associated TCR signature is largely present in the CD4+ memory repertoire. Among the 150 to 200 previously reported CMV-associated TCRbeta sequences, 60 to 70 showed up in the CD4+ memory repertoires, with each one found in between one and five individuals.

Single viable CD3+CD4+CD8-CD45RO+ cells were sorted as memory CD4+ T cells on a FACSAria II. CMV serostatus was assessed using a Roche Elecsys assay, by which serum IgG against CMV pp150, pp28, p38 and p52 was detected. Following thawing, total CD4+ T cells were enriched through positive selection using CD4 magnetic microbeads. The samples came from a different study that was designed specifically to examine the CD4+ T cell memory repertoire. Following standard operating procedures, peripheral blood mononuclear cells were isolated and cryopreserved, while serum was kept at -80 degrees C. Staining used CD3-PerCP (BW264/56), CD4-APC (RPA-T4), CD45RO-PE (UCHT1) and CD8-Pacific Orange (3B5) antibodies, with Sytox blue excluding non-viable cells. The junction carries 13 bases between V and J, which are trimmed by 5 bases and 8 bases respectively. There are 12 amino acids in the CDR3, from cysteine to phenylalanine inclusive. The retained sequence is limited to the CDR3, 36 bases, with the frame set at the first base.

Genomic DNA was extracted from sorted cells with the Quick-DNA Microprep Kit. Amplification of TCRbeta DNA was done with the immunoSEQ hsTCRbeta kit, following the protocol from the manufacturer. TCRbeta libraries were sequenced on an Illumina MiSeq instrument. The authors' pipeline ran thus. Following removal of out-of-frame sequences, more than 2,000,000 distinct TCRbeta sequences were retained, with an average of about 70,000 per individual. Each individual was scored according to the count of 160 or so previously reported CMV-associated TCRbeta sequences and the total productive distinct TCRbeta count. A beta-binomial model was reimplemented in Python, and random forests from scikit-learn, run with default parameters, were trained on data from the US cohort. Classifier performance on the Belgian cohort was summarized as median AUC with percentile confidence intervals over 10,000 bootstrap iterations. TCRdb stores this immuneACCESS table with in-frame sequences only. Part of the clones is absent; in the studies checked, under half of the shortfall reflects unresolved V genes, and no reason is known for the rest. The V and J calls and clone size come from that table; D and trimming were worked out from the DNA. This sample lists over 65,000 clones; 65% to 85% were detected once. The ten largest clonotypes hold around 0.73% of the sample.

Comment on this clone: It lacks a known antigen. Base qualities are not recorded, but no much larger clone differs from it by a single base.

Sequencing was performed on memory CD4+ T cells from blood. In this chain, TRBV5-3 is recombined with TRBJ1-1, with the D segment identity uncertain. TRBV5-3 is reported as an ORF; its role is uncertain. This clonotype originated in an adult in good health and CMV-seronegative. The nucleotide sequence is given as TGTGCCAGAAGGCAGGAGGGATGCGAAGCTTTCTTT. This is translated as CARRQEGCEAFF.